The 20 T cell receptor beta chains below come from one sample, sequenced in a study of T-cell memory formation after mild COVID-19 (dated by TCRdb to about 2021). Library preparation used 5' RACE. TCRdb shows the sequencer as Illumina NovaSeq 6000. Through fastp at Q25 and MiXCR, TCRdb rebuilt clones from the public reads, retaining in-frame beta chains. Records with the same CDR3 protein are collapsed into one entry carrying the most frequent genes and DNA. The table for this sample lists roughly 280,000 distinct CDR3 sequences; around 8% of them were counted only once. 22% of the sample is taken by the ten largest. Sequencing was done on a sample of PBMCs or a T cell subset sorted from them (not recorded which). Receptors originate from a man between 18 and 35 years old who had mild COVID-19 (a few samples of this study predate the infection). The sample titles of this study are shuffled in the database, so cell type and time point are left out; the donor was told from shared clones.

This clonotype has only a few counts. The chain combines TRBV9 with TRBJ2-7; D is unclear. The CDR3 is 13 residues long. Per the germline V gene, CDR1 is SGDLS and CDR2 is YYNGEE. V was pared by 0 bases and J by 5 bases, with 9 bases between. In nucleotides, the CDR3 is TGTGCCAGCAGCGTAGACCTAGTACACGAGCAGTACGTC. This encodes CASSVDLVHEQYV.

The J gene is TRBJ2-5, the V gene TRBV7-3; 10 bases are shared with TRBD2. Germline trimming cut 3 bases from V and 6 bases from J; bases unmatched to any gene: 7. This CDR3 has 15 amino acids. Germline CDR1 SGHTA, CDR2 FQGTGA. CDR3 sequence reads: CASSLSGGAGKTQYF. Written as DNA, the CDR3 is TGTGCCAGCAGCTTGAGCGGGGGGGCCGGAAAGACCCAGTACTTC.

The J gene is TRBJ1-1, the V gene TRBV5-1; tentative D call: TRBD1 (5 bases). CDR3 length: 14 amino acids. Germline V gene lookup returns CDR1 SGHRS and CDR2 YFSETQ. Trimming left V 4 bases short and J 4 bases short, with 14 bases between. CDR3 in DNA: TGCGCCAGCAGCGAGGGGACGCGGGGCACTGAAGCTTTCTTT. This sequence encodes CASSEGTRGTEAFF. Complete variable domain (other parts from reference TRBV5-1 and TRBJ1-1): KAGVTQTPRYLIKTRGQQVTLSCSPISGHRSVSWYQQTPGQGLQFLFEYFSETQRNKGNFPGRFSGRQFSNSRSEMNVSTLELGDSALYLCASSEGTRGTEAFFGQGTRLTVV.

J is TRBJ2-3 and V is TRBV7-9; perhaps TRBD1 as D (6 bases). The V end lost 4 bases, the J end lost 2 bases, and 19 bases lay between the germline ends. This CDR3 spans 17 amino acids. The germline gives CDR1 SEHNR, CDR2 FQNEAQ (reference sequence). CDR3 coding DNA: TGTGCCAGCAGCTCAAGGATTAACAGGGATGACACAGATACGCAGTATTTT. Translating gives CASSSRINRDDTDTQYF.

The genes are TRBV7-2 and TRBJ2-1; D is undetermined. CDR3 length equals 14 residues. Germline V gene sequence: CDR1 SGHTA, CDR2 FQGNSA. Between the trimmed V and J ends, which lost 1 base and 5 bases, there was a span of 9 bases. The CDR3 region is CASSLGRWDNEQFF. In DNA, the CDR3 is TGTGCCAGCAGCTTAGGGCGCTGGGACAATGAGCAGTTCTTC. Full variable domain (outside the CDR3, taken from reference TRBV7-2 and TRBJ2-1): GAGVSQSPSNKVTEKGKDVELRCDPISGHTALYWYRQSLGQGLEFLIYFQGNSAPDKSGLPSDRFSAERTGGSVSTLTIQRTQQEDSAVYLCASSLGRWDNEQFFGPGTRLTVL.

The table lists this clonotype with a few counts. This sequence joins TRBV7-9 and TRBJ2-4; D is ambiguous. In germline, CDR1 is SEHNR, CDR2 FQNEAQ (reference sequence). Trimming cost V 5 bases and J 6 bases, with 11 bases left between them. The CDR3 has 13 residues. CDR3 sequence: CASSPTAVNIQYF. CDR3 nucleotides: TGTGCCAGCAGCCCTACGGCCGTAAACATTCAGTACTTC.

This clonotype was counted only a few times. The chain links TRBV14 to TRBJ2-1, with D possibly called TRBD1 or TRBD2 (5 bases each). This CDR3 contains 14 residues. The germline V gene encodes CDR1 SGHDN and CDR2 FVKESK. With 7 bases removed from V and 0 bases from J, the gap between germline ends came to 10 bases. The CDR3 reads CASKGPSSYNEQFF. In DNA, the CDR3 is TGTGCCAGCAAGGGACCGAGCTCCTACAATGAGCAGTTCTTC.

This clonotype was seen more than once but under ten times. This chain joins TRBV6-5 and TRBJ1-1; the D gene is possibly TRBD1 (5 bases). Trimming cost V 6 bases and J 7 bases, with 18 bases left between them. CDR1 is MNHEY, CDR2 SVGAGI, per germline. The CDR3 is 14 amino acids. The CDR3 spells CASRYDSWGYEAFF. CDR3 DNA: TGTGCCAGCAGATACGACAGCTGGGGATATGAAGCTTTCTTT.

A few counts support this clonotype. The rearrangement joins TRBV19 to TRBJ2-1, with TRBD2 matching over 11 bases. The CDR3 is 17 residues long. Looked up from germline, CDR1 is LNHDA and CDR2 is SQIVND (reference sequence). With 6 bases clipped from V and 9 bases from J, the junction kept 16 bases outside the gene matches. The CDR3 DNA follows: TGTGCCAGTAGGACCTGGACTAATAGCGGGGGGGCTGGTGAGCAGTTCTTC. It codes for CASRTWTNSGGAGEQFF.

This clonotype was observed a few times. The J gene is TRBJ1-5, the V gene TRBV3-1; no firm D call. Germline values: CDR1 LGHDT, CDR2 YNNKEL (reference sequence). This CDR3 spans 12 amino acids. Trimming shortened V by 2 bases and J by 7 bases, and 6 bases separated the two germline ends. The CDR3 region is CASSQIGQPQHF. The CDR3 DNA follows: TGTGCCAGCAGCCAAATCGGCCAGCCCCAGCATTTT.

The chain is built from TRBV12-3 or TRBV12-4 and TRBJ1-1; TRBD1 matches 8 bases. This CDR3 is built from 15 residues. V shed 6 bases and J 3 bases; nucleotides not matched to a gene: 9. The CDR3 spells CASRLYQGADTEAFF. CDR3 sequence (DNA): TGTGCCAGCAGATTATATCAGGGGGCGGACACTGAAGCTTTCTTT.

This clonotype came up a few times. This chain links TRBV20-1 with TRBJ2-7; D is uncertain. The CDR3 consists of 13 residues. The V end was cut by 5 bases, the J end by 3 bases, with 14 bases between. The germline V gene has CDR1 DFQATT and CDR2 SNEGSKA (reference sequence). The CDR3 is CSAGILARYEQYV. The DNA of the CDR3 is TGCAGTGCTGGGATCCTCGCCCGCTACGAGCAGTACGTC.

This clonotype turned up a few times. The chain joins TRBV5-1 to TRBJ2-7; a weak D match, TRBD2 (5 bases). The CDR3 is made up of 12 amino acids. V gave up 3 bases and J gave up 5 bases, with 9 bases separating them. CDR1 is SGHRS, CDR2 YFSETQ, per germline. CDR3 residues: CASSSLGNEQYF. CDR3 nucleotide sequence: TGCGCCAGCAGCTCCCTCGGGAACGAGCAGTACTTC.

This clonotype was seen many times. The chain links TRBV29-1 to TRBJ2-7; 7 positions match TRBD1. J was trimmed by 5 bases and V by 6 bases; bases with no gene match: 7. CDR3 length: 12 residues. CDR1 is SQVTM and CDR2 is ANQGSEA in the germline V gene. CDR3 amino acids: CSVVRDRDEQYF. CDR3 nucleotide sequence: TGCAGCGTGGTAAGAGACAGGGACGAGCAGTACTTC.

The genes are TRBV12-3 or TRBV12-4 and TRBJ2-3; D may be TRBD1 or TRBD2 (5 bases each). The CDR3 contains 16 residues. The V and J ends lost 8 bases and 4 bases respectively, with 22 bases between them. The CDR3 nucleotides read TGTGCCAGCTGCCCCGGCCCGGGACCTGGGCCAGATACGCAGTATTTT. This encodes CASCPGPGPGPDTQYF.

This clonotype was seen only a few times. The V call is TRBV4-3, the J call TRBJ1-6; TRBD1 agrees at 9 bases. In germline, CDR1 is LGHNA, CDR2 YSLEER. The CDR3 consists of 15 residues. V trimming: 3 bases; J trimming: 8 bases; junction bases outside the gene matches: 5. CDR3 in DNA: TGCGCCAGCAGCCACAGAGGGGACAGGGATTCACCCCTCCACTTT. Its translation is CASSHRGDRDSPLHF.

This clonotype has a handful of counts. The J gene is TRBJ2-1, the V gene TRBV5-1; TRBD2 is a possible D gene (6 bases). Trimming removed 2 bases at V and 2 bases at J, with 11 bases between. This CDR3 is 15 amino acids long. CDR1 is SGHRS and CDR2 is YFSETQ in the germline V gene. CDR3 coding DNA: TGCGCCAGCAGCTTCGTTGGGACTCCCTACAATGAGCAGTTCTTC. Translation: CASSFVGTPYNEQFF.

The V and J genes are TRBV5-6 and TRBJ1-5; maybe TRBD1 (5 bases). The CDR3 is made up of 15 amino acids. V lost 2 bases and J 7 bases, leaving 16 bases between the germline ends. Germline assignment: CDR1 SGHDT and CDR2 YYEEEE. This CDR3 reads CASSFGGGFNQPQHF. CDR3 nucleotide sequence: TGTGCCAGCAGCTTCGGCGGGGGGTTCAACCAGCCCCAGCATTTT.

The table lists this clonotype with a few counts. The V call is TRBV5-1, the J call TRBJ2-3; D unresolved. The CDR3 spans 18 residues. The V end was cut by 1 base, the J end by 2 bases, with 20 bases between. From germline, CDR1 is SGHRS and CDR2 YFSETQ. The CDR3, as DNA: TGCGCCAGCAGCTTGTTGTATAGTGCGGCGACAACCACAGATACGCAGTATTTT. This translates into CASSLLYSAATTTDTQYF.

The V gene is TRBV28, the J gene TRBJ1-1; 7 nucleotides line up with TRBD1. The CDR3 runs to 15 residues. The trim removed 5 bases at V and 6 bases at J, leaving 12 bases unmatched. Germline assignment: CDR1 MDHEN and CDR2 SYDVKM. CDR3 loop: CASSPAGQGVPEAFF. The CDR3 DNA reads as TGTGCCAGCAGTCCGGCCGGGCAGGGGGTCCCTGAAGCTTTCTTT.